A single TCR beta chain is shown here with its context. No antigen is known for it. Germline CDR1 SGHNT, CDR2 YYREEE (reference sequence). After removal of 4 bases from V and 6 bases from J, the junction contained 3 bases not matched to a gene. The CDR3 sequence is 12 residues long. The data stem from a study of T cell responses to AZD1222 COVID-19 vaccine. Study results and limitations: Spike-specific TCR breadth and depth went up after people got two AZD1222 doses.

Data came from immunoSEQ multiplex PCR; TCRdb stores just in-frame clones and leaves some out. Of around 180,000 clones listed, 90% are singletons. This TCR came from an adult in good health. The sequenced sample was peripheral blood, obtained on day 0 of AZD1222 vaccination. V and J are TRBV5-4 and TRBJ2-7; 8 nucleotides align to TRBD1. The CDR3 sequence is CASSSRGLEQYF. The CDR3 DNA follows: TGTGCCAGCAGCAGCAGGGGGCTCGAGCAGTACTTC.